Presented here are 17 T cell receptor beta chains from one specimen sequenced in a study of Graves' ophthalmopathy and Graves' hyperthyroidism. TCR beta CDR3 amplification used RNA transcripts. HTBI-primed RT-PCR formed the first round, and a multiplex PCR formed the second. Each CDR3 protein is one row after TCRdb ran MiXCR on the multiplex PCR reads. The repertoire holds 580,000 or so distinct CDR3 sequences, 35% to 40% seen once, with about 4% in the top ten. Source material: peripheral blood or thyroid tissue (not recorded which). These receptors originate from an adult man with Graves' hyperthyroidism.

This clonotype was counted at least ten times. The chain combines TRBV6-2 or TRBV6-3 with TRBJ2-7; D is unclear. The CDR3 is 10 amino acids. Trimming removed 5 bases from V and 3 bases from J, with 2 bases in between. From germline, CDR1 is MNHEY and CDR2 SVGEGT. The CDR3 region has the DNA TGTGCCAGCAGTCTCTACGAGCAGTACTTC. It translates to CASSLYEQYF.

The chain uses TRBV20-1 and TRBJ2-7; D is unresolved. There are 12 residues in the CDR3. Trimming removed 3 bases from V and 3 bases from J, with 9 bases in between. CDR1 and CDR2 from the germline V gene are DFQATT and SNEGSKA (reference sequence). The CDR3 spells CSASDRNYEQYF. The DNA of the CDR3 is TGCAGTGCTAGTGATAGAAACTACGAGCAGTACTTC.

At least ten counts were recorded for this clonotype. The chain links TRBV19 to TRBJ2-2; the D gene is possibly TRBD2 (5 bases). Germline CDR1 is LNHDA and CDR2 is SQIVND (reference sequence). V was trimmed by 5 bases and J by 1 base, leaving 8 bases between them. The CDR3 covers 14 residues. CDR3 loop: CASSFRGNTGELFF. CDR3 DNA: TGTGCCAGTAGTTTTCGGGGGAACACCGGGGAGCTGTTTTTT.

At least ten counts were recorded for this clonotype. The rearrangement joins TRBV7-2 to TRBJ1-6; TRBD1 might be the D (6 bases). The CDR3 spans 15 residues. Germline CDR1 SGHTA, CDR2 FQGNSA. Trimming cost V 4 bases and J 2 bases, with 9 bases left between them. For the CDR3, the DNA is TGTGCCAGCAGCTCGACAGGTCCCTATAATTCACCCCTCCACTTT. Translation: CASSSTGPYNSPLHF.

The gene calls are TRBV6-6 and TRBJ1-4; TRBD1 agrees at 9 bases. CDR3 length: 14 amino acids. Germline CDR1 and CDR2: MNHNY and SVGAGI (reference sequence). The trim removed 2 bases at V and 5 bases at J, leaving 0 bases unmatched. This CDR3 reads CASSYGTGNEKLFF. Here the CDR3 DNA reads TGTGCCAGCAGTTACGGGACAGGGAATGAAAAACTGTTTTTT.

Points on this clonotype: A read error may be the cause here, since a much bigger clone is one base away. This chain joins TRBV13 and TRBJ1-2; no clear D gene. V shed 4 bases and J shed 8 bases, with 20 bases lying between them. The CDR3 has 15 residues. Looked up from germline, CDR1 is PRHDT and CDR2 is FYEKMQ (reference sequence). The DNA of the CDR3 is TGTGCCAGCAGCTATAGATCGCGGGTTCTCCGGGGCTACACCTTC. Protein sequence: CASSYRSRVLRGYTF.

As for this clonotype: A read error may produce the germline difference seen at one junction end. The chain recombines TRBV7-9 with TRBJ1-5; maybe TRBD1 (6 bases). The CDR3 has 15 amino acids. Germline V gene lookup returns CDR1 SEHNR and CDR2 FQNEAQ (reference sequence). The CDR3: CASSLAPGANEPQHF. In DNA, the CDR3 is TGTGCCAGCAGCTTAGCGCCAGGGGCCAATGAGCCCCAGCATTTT.

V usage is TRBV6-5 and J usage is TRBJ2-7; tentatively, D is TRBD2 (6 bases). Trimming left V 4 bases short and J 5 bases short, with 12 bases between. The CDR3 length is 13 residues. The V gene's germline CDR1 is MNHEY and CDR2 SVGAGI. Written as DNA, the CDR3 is TGTGCCAGCAGTTTGGGGAGGACAAACGAGCAGTACTTC. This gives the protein CASSLGRTNEQYF.

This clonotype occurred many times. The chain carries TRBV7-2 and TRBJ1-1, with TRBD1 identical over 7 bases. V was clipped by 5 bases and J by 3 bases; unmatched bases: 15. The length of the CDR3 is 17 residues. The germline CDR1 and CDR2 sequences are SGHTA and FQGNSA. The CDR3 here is CASSPLGRTGVYTEAFF. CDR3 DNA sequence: TGTGCCAGCAGCCCACTCGGTCGAACAGGGGTTTACACTGAAGCTTTCTTT.

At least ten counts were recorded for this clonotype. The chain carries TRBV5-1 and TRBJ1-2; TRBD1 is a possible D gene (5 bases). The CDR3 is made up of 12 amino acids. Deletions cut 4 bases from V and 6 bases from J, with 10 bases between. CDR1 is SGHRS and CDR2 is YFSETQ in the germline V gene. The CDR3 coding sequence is TGCGCCAGCAGCCCTGAGGGGAATGGCTACACCTTC. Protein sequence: CASSPEGNGYTF.

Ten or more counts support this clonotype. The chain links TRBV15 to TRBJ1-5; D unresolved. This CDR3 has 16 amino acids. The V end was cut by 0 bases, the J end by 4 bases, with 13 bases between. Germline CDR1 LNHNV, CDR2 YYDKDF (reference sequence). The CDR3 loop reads CATSRDWQVGNQPQHF. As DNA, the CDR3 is TGTGCCACCAGCAGAGATTGGCAGGTAGGAAATCAGCCCCAGCATTTT.

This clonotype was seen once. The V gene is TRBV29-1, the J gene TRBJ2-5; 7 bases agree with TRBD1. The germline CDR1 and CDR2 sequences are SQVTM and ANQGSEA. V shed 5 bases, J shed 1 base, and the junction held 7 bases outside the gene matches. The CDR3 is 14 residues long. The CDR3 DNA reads TGCAGCGTTCACTGGGGACAGCTCCAAGAGACCCAGTACTTC. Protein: CSVHWGQLQETQYF. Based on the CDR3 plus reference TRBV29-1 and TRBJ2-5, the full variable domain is SAVISQKPSRDICQRGTSLTIQCQVDSQVTMMFWYRQQPGQSLTLIATANQGSEATYESGFVIDKFPISRPNLTFSTLTVSNMSPEDSSIYLCSVHWGQLQETQYFGPGTRLLVL.

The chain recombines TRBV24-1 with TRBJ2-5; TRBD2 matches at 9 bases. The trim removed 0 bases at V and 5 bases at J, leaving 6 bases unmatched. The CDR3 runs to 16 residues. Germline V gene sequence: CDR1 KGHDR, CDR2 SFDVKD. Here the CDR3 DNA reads TGTGCCACCAGTGATTTGCGGCGCAGCGGGAGGGAGACCCAGTACTTC. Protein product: CATSDLRRSGRETQYF.

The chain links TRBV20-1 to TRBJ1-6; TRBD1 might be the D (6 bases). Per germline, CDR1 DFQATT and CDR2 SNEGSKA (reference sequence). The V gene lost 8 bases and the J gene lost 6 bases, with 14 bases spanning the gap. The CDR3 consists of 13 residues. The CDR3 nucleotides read TGCAGTTTTAGGGCAGGGGCTAATTCACCCCTCCACTTT. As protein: CSFRAGANSPLHF.

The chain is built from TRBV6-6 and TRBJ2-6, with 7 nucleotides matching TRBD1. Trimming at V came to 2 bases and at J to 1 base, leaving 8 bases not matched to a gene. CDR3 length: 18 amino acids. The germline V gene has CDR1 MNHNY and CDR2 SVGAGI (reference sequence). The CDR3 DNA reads TGTGCCAGCAGTTACGGTAGAACAGGGGTTTCTGGGGCCAACGTCCTGACTTTC. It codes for CASSYGRTGVSGANVLTF.

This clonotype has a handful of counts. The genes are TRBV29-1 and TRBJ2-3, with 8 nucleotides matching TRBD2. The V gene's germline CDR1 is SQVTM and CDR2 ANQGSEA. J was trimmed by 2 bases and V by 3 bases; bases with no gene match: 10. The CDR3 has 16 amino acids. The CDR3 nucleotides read TGCAGCGTTGACATCCCCGGACTAGCCATCACAGATACGCAGTATTTT. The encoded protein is CSVDIPGLAITDTQYF.

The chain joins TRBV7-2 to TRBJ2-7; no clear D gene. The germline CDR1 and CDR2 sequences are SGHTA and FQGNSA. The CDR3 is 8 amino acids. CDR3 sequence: CASSLYSV. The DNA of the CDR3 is TGTGCCAGCAGCTTATATAGCGTC.